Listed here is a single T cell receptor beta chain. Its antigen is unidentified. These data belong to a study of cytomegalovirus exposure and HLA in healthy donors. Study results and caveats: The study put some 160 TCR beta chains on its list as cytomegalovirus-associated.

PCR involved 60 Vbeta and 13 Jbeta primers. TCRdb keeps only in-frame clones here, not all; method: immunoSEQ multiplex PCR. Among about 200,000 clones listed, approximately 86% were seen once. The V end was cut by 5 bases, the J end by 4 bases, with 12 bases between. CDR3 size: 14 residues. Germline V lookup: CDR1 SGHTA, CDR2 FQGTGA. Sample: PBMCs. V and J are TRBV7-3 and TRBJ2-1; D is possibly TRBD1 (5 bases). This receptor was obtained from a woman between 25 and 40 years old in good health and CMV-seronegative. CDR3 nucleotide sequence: TGTGCCAGCAGCAACCCGGACAATTACAATGAGCAGTTCTTC. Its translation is CASSNPDNYNEQFF.